These 22 T cell receptor beta chains share one sample of origin, sequenced in a study of CD8 T cells in Susac syndrome. RNA in amounts of roughly 0.45 to 1 ug was reverse transcribed with random hexamers. Each CDR3 protein gets one entry after TCRdb re-called the immunoSEQ multiplex PCR reads with MiXCR. The repertoire holds 300,000 or so distinct CDR3 sequences, with about 92% as singletons. The sequencing input was CD4+ T cells from PBMCs. These receptors all stem from a human donor with multiple sclerosis.

The chain has TRBV24-1 and TRBJ1-2; TRBD1 matches 8 bases. CDR3 size: 14 residues. The trim removed 7 bases at V and 2 bases at J, leaving 5 bases unmatched. Germline lookup yields CDR1 KGHDR and CDR2 SFDVKD. The CDR3 DNA reads as TGTGCCACCAGCAGCGGGGACAGGAACTATGGCTACACCTTC. It codes for CATSSGDRNYGYTF.

This chain uses TRBV18 with TRBJ2-2, with D perhaps matching TRBD2 (6 bases). Germline CDR1 and CDR2: KGHSH and LQKENI. Trimming removed 3 bases at V and 4 bases at J, with 12 bases between. The CDR3 has 15 amino acids. The CDR3 DNA sequence: TGTGCCAGCTCACCCCAGGCGGAGGGCACCGGGGAGCTGTTTTTT. It codes for CASSPQAEGTGELFF. The variable domain in full, completed from reference TRBV18 and TRBJ2-2, reads NAGVMQNPRHLVRRRGQEARLRCSPMKGHSHVYWYRQLPEEGLKFMVYLQKENIIDESGMPKERFSAEFPKEGPSILRIQQVVRGDSAAYFCASSPQAEGTGELFFGEGSRLTVL.

This sequence joins TRBV11-2 and TRBJ2-1, with TRBD2 identical over 12 bases. CDR3 length: 16 residues. Per germline, CDR1 SGHAT and CDR2 FQNNGV. With 4 bases clipped from V and 5 bases from J, the junction kept 6 bases outside the gene matches. CDR3 residues: CASSSLAGGAHNEQFF. CDR3 nucleotides: TGTGCCAGCAGCTCCCTAGCGGGGGGGGCCCACAATGAGCAGTTCTTC.

CDR3 loop: CASSLTRGGYGYTF. CDR3 nucleotides: TGTGCCAGCAGCTTAACCCGGGGGGGCTATGGCTACACCTTC. V usage is TRBV7-2 and J usage is TRBJ1-2; a weak D match, TRBD1 (5 bases). V lost 2 bases to trimming and J lost 4 bases, with 11 bases between them. CDR1 and CDR2 from the germline V gene are SGHTA and FQGNSA. The CDR3 consists of 14 residues.

This clonotype has only one observation. The rearrangement joins TRBV7-2 to TRBJ1-2, with 11 bases that match TRBD1. The V gene's germline CDR1 is SGHTA and CDR2 FQGNSA. The V and J ends lost 3 bases and 4 bases, in that order; junction bases with no gene match: 4. The CDR3 is 15 residues long. The CDR3, as DNA: TGTGCCAGCAGCTTTGCCGGGACAGGGGGCTATGGCTACACCTTC. This encodes CASSFAGTGGYGYTF.

The chain uses TRBV20-1 and TRBJ1-1; D possibly corresponds to TRBD1 (5 bases). V shed 1 base and J shed 10 bases, with 10 bases lying between them. The germline gives CDR1 DFQATT, CDR2 SNEGSKA (reference sequence). The CDR3 consists of 11 residues. The CDR3 DNA is TGCAGTGCTAGAGGGACGGGGGGAGCTTTCTTT. It specifies CSARGTGGAFF.

V usage is TRBV2 and J usage is TRBJ1-1, with D perhaps matching TRBD1 (5 bases). Germline V gene sequence: CDR1 SNHLY, CDR2 FYNNEI. The CDR3 is 14 amino acids. Deletions cut 6 bases from V and 0 bases from J, with 11 bases between. CDR3 coding DNA: TGTGCCAGCAGAGTTGGGGGGTTGAACACTGAAGCTTTCTTT. It specifies CASRVGGLNTEAFF.

A single count supports this clonotype. The chain joins TRBV12-3 or TRBV12-4 to TRBJ1-5; the D is unclear. The CDR3 runs 14 residues. V dropped 6 bases and J dropped 0 bases, with 9 bases sitting between them. In nucleotides, the CDR3 is TGTGCCAGCAGCGGGCTTAATAGCAATCAGCCCCAGCATTTT. It encodes CASSGLNSNQPQHF.

The gene calls are TRBV19 and TRBJ2-3; 10 bases align to TRBD2. Germline-derived CDR1 and CDR2 are LNHDA and SQIVND (reference sequence). The J segment lost 2 bases and the V segment lost 7 bases, leaving 9 bases of the junction unmatched. The CDR3 loop spans 16 amino acids. CDR3 bases: TGTGCCAGTACCAAAGGGCTAGCGGGGGCCACAGATACGCAGTATTTT. Translating gives CASTKGLAGATDTQYF.

The chain recombines TRBV28 with TRBJ2-3, with D maybe TRBD1 (5 bases). Germline values: CDR1 MDHEN, CDR2 SYDVKM. The CDR3 covers 12 residues. V was clipped by 5 bases and J by 6 bases, with 9 bases between them. CDR3 amino acids: CASSARVDTQYF. In DNA form, the CDR3 reads TGTGCCAGCAGTGCCAGGGTTGATACGCAGTATTTT.

The J gene is TRBJ2-5, the V gene TRBV7-2; D could derive from TRBD1 or TRBD2 (7 bases each). Germline V CDR1 and CDR2: SGHTA, FQGNSA. Trimming took off 2 bases at V and 2 bases at J, with 24 bases between the two ends. CDR3 length: 19 residues. Written as DNA, the CDR3 is TGTGCCAGCAGCTTAAACCAGGGGGGGGCGCGTAGTGATCAAGAGACCCAGTACTTC. Residues: CASSLNQGGARSDQETQYF.

The rearrangement links TRBV12-3 or TRBV12-4 to TRBJ2-7; TRBD1 agrees at 8 bases. After removal of 6 bases from V and 2 bases from J, the junction contained 6 bases not matched to a gene. The CDR3 covers 14 residues. CDR3 in DNA: TGTGCCAGCAGAATGACAGGGGTGGCCTACGAGCAGTACTTC. Protein product: CASRMTGVAYEQYF.

The count of this clonotype is one. The chain's CDR3 is CASSLTGGLIVDEQFF. The CDR3 bases are TGTGCCAGCAGCTTAACGGGGGGGCTTATCGTCGATGAGCAGTTCTTC. The J gene is TRBJ2-1, the V gene TRBV11-2; 8 bases align to TRBD2. Germline CDR1 SGHAT, CDR2 FQNNGV. Trimming took 2 bases from V and 8 from J; bases not matched to a gene: 11. This CDR3 is 16 amino acids long.

The J gene is TRBJ1-2, the V gene TRBV27; D is ambiguous. Germline CDR1 MNHEY, CDR2 SMNVEV (reference sequence). The CDR3 runs 15 residues. Trimming left V 2 bases short and J 0 bases short, with 10 bases between. CDR3 in amino acids: CASSLMATTNYGYTF. The CDR3 DNA reads as TGTGCCAGCAGTTTAATGGCAACCACTAACTATGGCTACACCTTC.

The chain combines TRBV3-1 with TRBJ2-1, with TRBD2 as a possible D gene (6 bases). Germline V CDR1 and CDR2: LGHDT, YNNKEL (reference sequence). The CDR3 covers 15 residues. Trimming took 4 bases from V and 10 from J, leaving 20 bases between them. In DNA, the CDR3 is TGTGCCAGCAGCCTTAGAACCCGACTAGGCCAAGAGCAGTTCTTC. Its protein is CASSLRTRLGQEQFF.

The chain uses TRBV7-2 and TRBJ2-7, with 10 positions matching TRBD2. The ends lost 6 bases at V and 5 bases at J; junction bases unmatched: 10. Germline lookup yields CDR1 SGHTA and CDR2 FQGNSA. CDR3 length: 15 residues. The CDR3 nucleotides read TGTGCCAGCAGGCCTACTAGCGGGAATTCCAACGAGCAGTACTTC. This codes for CASRPTSGNSNEQYF.

This rearrangement joins TRBV7-2 to TRBJ2-6; D uncertain. The germline V gene encodes CDR1 SGHTA and CDR2 FQGNSA. This CDR3 is built from 13 residues. Trimming took off 5 bases at V and 12 bases at J, with 14 bases between the two ends. The CDR3 bases are TGTGCCAGCAGCCCAACCGTGCCAGGCGTCCTGACTTTC. This codes for CASSPTVPGVLTF.

V is TRBV20-1 and J is TRBJ1-1, with 8 bases fitting TRBD1. The CDR3 totals 14 residues. The germline gives CDR1 DFQATT, CDR2 SNEGSKA (reference sequence). V lost 6 bases, J lost 1 base, and 7 bases stayed unmatched. CDR3 residues: CSAWTGLSNTEAFF. The CDR3 bases are TGCAGTGCATGGACAGGGTTGTCGAACACTGAAGCTTTCTTT.

The chain recombines TRBV20-1 with TRBJ2-4, with TRBD2 matching 12 bases. CDR1 is DFQATT, CDR2 SNEGSKA, per germline (reference sequence). There are 18 residues in the CDR3. V was clipped by 0 bases and J by 1 base; unmatched bases: 7. The CDR3 DNA sequence: TGCAGTGCTAGAGAGCCTAGCGGGGGGGGGCGGGCCAAAAACATTCAGTACTTC. This encodes CSAREPSGGGRAKNIQYF.

The chain links TRBV6-1 to TRBJ2-2; 11 nucleotides agree with TRBD2. The germline V gene encodes CDR1 MNHNS and CDR2 SASEGT. The junction had 6 bases not matched to a gene; V was cut back by 5 bases and J by 1 base. The CDR3 sequence is 17 residues long. CDR3 in amino acids: CASSRYGLAGNTGELFF. CDR3 DNA: TGTGCCAGCAGTCGATACGGACTAGCGGGGAACACCGGGGAGCTGTTTTTT.

The chain carries TRBV20-1 and TRBJ1-2, with 10 positions matching TRBD1. Per germline, CDR1 DFQATT and CDR2 SNEGSKA (reference sequence). The trim removed 4 bases at V and 3 bases at J, leaving 8 bases unmatched. This CDR3 region has 15 residues. CDR3 loop: CSATPGQGGDYGYTF. The CDR3 nucleotides are TGCAGTGCTACTCCTGGACAGGGGGGAGACTATGGCTACACCTTC.

This chain links TRBV5-4 with TRBJ2-3, with 12 bases lining up with TRBD2. Trimming took 4 bases from V and 6 from J; bases not matched to a gene: 9. CDR3 length: 16 residues. Per germline, CDR1 SGHNT and CDR2 YYREEE (reference sequence). In nucleotides, the CDR3 is TGTGCCAGCAGCAACCGACTAGCGGGAGTCAGGGATACGCAGTATTTT. Protein: CASSNRLAGVRDTQYF.